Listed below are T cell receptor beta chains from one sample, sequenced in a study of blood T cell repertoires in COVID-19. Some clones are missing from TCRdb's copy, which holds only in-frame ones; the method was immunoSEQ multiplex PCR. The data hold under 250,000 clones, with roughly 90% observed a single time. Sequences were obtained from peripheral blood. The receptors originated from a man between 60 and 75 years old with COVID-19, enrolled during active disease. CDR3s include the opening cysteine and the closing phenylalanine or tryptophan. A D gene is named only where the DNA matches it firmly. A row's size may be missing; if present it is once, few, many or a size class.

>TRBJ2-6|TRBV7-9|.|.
CASSPRTAGANVLTF
TGTGCCAGCAGCCCCCGGACAGCTGGGGCCAACGTCCTGACTTTC
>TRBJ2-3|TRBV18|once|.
CASSPTRSTDTQYF
TGTGCCAGCTCACCGACTAGAAGCACAGATACGCAGTATTTT
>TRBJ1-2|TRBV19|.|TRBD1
CASSVPGTGFYGYTF
TGTGCCAGTAGTGTTCCCGGGACAGGCTTCTATGGCTACACCTTC
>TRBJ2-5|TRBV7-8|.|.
CASSLDGVETQYF
TGTGCCAGCAGCTTAGACGGGGTTGAGACCCAGTACTTC
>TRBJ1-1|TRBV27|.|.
CASSLSVVRNTEAFF
TGTGCCAGCAGTTTATCGGTGGTGCGAAACACTGAAGCTTTCTTT
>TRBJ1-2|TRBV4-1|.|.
CASSQDGQLMGYGYTF
TGCGCCAGCAGCCAAGATGGACAATTAATGGGCTATGGCTACACCTTC
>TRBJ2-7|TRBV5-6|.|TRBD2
CASSLTTSGDLYEQYF
TGTGCCAGCAGCCTGACGACTAGCGGGGACCTTTACGAGCAGTACTTC
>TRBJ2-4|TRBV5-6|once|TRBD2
CASSLLAGDKNIQYF
TGTGCCAGCAGCTTATTAGCGGGGGATAAAAACATTCAGTACTTC
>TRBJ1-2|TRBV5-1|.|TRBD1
CASSTGTGASTF
TGCGCCAGCAGTACCGGGACAGGGGCAAGCACCTTC
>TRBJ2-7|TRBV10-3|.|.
CAISESDYYYEQYF
TGTGCCATCAGTGAGTCAGACTATTACTACGAGCAGTACTTC
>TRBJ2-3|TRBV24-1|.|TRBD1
CATSDLSGQGTDTQYF
TGTGCCACCAGTGATTTGTCGGGACAGGGGACAGATACGCAGTATTTT
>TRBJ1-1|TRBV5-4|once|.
CASSQGRRDTEAFF
TGTGCCAGCAGCCAGGGACGGAGGGACACTGAAGCTTTCTTT
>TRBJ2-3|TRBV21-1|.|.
CASSGREGLPDTQYF
TGTGCCAGCAGCGGGCGGGAGGGCCTCCCAGATACGCAGTATTTT
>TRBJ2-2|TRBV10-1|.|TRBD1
CASQRDRNTGELFF
TGCGCCAGCCAACGGGACAGAAACACCGGGGAGCTGTTTTTT
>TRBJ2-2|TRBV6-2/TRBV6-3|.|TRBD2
CASSTPSLAGVPGELFF
TGTGCCAGCAGTACCCCATCCTTAGCGGGAGTCCCCGGGGAGCTGTTTTTT
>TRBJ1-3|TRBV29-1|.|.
CSVVLQGGNTIYF
TGCAGCGTTGTACTACAGGGTGGAAACACCATATATTTT
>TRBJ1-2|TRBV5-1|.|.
CASSLAVTDGGYTF
TGCGCCAGCAGCTTGGCCGTGACAGACGGTGGCTACACCTTC
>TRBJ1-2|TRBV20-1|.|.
CSASVPGGGYYGYTF
TGCAGTGCTAGTGTTCCGGGCGGGGGGTATTATGGCTACACCTTC
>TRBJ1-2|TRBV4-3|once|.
CASSQELEGRGYTF
TGCGCCAGCAGCCAAGAGTTGGAGGGTAGGGGCTACACCTTC
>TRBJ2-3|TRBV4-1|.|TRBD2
CASSQLGLAGGQYF
TGCGCCAGCAGCCAATTGGGACTAGCGGGAGGGCAGTATTTT
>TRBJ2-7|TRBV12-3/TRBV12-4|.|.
CASSLRQGGEQYF
TGTGCCAGCAGCCTGCGGCAGGGCGGCGAGCAGTACTTC
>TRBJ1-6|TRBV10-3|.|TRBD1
CAIRGQGTPLHF
TGTGCCATCAGGGGACAGGGAACACCCCTCCACTTT
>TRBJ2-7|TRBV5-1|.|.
CASSLDPSYEQYF
TGCGCCAGCAGCTTGGATCCCAGTTACGAGCAGTACTTC
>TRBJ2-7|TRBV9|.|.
CASSVVARRGMSQYEQYF
TGTGCCAGCAGCGTAGTAGCGAGGAGAGGTATGAGTCAATACGAGCAGTACTTC
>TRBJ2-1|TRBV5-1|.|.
CASSPGGGAYNEQFF
TGCGCCAGCAGCCCGGGGGGCGGGGCCTACAATGAGCAGTTCTTC
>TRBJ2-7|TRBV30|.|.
CAWSPIADPSFYEQYF
TGTGCCTGGAGCCCCATAGCGGACCCCTCGTTCTACGAGCAGTACTTC
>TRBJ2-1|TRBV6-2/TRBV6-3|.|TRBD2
CASSYWSSGRDEQFF
TGTGCCAGCAGTTACTGGTCTAGCGGCAGGGATGAGCAGTTCTTC
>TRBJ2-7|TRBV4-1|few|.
CASSQARRTGEQYF
TGCGCCAGCAGCCAAGCACGCAGGACTGGGGAGCAGTACTTC
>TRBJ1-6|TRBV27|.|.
CASSGTPWGSPLHF
TGTGCCAGCAGTGGGACACCCTGGGGTTCACCCCTCCACTTT
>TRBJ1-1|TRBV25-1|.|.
CASKGLSTEAFF
TGTGCCAGTAAGGGACTGAGCACTGAAGCTTTCTTT
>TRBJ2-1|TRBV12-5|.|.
CASGLVGFDAPRYNEQFF
TGTGCTAGTGGTTTGGTAGGCTTTGACGCCCCCAGGTACAATGAGCAGTTCTTC
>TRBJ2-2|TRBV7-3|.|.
CASSPITSTNTGELFF
TGTGCCAGCAGCCCCATCACTTCAACCAACACCGGGGAGCTGTTTTTT
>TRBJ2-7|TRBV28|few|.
CASGAGYEQYF
TGTGCCAGCGGAGCGGGCTACGAGCAGTACTTC
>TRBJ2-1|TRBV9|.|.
CASSAQGSSYNEQFF
TGTGCCAGCAGCGCACAGGGTAGCTCCTACAATGAGCAGTTCTTC
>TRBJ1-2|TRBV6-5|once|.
CASSYAASYGYTF
TGTGCCAGCAGTTACGCGGCCTCCTATGGCTACACCTTC
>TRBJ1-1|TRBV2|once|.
CASAQWDWAFF
TGTGCCAGCGCTCAGTGGGACTGGGCTTTCTTT
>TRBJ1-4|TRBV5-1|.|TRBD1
CASSETGDSGEKLFF
TGCGCCAGCAGCGAGACAGGGGATTCAGGTGAAAAACTGTTTTTT
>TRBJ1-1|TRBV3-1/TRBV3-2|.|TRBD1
CASSRGQGKTEAFF
TGTGCCAGCAGCCGGGGACAGGGTAAAACTGAAGCTTTCTTT
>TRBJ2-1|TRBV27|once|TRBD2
CASSTGLQYNEQFF
TGTGCCAGCAGCACGGGACTACAATACAATGAGCAGTTCTTC
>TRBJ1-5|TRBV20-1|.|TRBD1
CSASEDRGNQPQHF
TGCAGTGCTAGTGAAGACAGGGGAAATCAGCCCCAGCATTTT
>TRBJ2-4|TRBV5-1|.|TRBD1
CASSWTGFRNIQYF
TGCGCCAGCAGCTGGACAGGGTTCAGAAACATTCAGTACTTC
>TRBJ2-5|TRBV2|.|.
CASSLTGRLETQYF
TGTGCCAGCAGCCTGACAGGGAGGCTGGAGACCCAGTACTTC
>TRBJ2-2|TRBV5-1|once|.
CASSPRTQNTGELFF
TGCGCCAGCAGCCCCCGGACACAGAACACCGGGGAGCTGTTTTTT
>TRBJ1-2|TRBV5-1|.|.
CASSGGDGLGGYTF
TGCGCCAGCAGCGGGGGGGACGGACTCGGTGGCTACACCTTC
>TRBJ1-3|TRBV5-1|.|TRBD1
CASRREPSTDRGHGNTIYF
TGCGCCAGCCGCCGGGAGCCCTCCACAGACAGGGGGCATGGAAACACCATATATTTT
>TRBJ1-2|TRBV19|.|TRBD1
CASSSTGQGVRGYTF
TGTGCCAGTAGTTCTACGGGACAGGGTGTACGGGGCTACACCTTC
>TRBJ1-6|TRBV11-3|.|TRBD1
CASSFDRVSPLHF
TGTGCCAGCAGCTTCGACAGGGTCTCACCCCTCCACTTT
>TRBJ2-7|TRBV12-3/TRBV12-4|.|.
CASSFGPGVEQYF
TGTGCCAGCAGTTTCGGGCCGGGGGTCGAGCAGTACTTC
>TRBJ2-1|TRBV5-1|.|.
CASSLTSPTGEQFF
TGCGCCAGCAGCTTGACCTCCCCGACTGGAGAGCAGTTCTTC
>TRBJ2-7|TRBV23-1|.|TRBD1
CASSPILRTGDHEQYF
TGCGCCAGCAGTCCTATTCTCCGGACAGGGGACCACGAGCAGTACTTC
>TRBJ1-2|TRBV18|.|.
CASSPQDSGNYGYTF
TGTGCCAGCTCACCACAGGACAGTGGGAACTATGGCTACACCTTC